This TCR beta chain emerged from a study of CXCR3-negative and CXCR3-positive naive CD8 T cells. Per the germline V gene, CDR1 is MNHEY and CDR2 is SVGEGT. This CDR3 has 17 residues. Notes on this clonotype: As yet, its antigen is unknown.

It was by 5' RACE with UMI labels that the TRB cDNA libraries were prepared. Each CDR3 protein gets one entry in TCRdb, which reprocessed the 5' RACE reads and gives no DNA. Its clone listing holds some 99,000 distinct CDR3 sequences. General study findings and limits: Researchers report that CXCR3-positive naive cells carry more hydrophobic TRB CDR3s than CXCR3-negative naive cells.

What was sequenced was naive CXCR3+ CD8+ T cells from blood. Subset: CD45RO-CCR7+CD27+CD95- naive CD8+ T cells expressing CXCR3 (TNR3+). The clonotype comes from a human donor in good health. Some clones in this sample may be carry-over from other donors' samples. The J gene is TRBJ2-3, the V gene TRBV6-2 or TRBV6-3; TCRdb gives TRBD2 as the D gene, but with no DNA this cannot be confirmed. CDR3 protein: CASSYTRDSPSTDTQYF.